Listed below are T cell receptor beta chains from one sample, sequenced in a study of OX40 agonist ivuxolimab in advanced cancers. Method: immunoSEQ multiplex PCR; TCRdb's copy keeps in-frame clones and lacks some. The sample holds fewer than 55,000 clones, more than 70% seen once. Sequenced here: CD4+ or CD8+ T cells sorted from blood, sampled in a trial of the OX40 agonist ivuxolimab. These receptors were collected from an adult with an advanced solid tumor such as melanoma, head and neck, liver or kidney cancer. CDR3s include the opening cysteine and the closing phenylalanine or tryptophan. D genes are given only for firm matches. Rows give clone size only sometimes, using once, few, many, or a class for an expanded clone.

j_gene	v_gene	d_gene	abundance	CDR3nt	CDR3aa
TRBJ1-2	TRBV5-5	NA	NA	TGTGCCAGCAGCCAAGAGACCCCTCTCCCAGACTATGGCTACACCTTC	CASSQETPLPDYGYTF
TRBJ2-2	TRBV6-1	NA	NA	TGTGCCAGCAGTGAATCCCCCCTCTGGGACCGGGAGCTGTTTTTT	CASSESPLWDRELFF
TRBJ2-7	TRBV7-9	NA	NA	TGTGCCAGCAGCCCGGGCCTGACCAAGAGCTCCTACGAGCAGTACTTC	CASSPGLTKSSYEQYF
TRBJ2-1	TRBV11-2	NA	NA	TGTGCCAGCAGCTATGACAGATACAATGAGCAGTTCTTC	CASSYDRYNEQFF
TRBJ2-2	TRBV18	TRBD2	few	TGTGCCAGCTCACCAGATACTAGCGGAGTGAACACCGGGGAGCTGTTTTTT	CASSPDTSGVNTGELFF
TRBJ1-2	TRBV15	NA	NA	TGTGCCACCAGCAGAGATAGTCTGCGGGTGAACTATGGCTACACCTTC	CATSRDSLRVNYGYTF
TRBJ2-1	TRBV19	TRBD2	NA	TGTGCCAGTAGTATTGGGACTAACAATGAGCAGTTCTTC	CASSIGTNNEQFF
TRBJ2-1	TRBV10-1	NA	NA	TGCGCCAGCAGTTCGGGCGGTAACAATGAGCAGTTCTTC	CASSSGGNNEQFF
TRBJ1-6	TRBV2	NA	NA	TGTGCCAGCAGACAACAAAGCTCCTATAATTCACCCCTCCACTTT	CASRQQSSYNSPLHF
TRBJ1-2	TRBV29-1	NA	NA	TGCAGCGTTCGAGGATTATTGGGGGGCGAAGGAGGGGGCTACACCTTC	CSVRGLLGGEGGGYTF
TRBJ2-2	TRBV5-5	TRBD2	NA	TGTGCCAGCAGTCGGACTAGCGGGATCGGGACCGGGGAGCTGTTTTTT	CASSRTSGIGTGELFF
TRBJ2-1	TRBV5-1	NA	NA	TGCGCCAGCAGCTTGACCTCTTACAATGAGCAGTTCTTC	CASSLTSYNEQFF
TRBJ2-7	TRBV4-1	TRBD2	NA	TGCGCCAGCAGCCAAGTGGTAGCGGGAGGGCCCTACGAGCAGTACTTC	CASSQVVAGGPYEQYF
TRBJ2-1	TRBV6-5	NA	NA	TGTGCCAGCAGTTACGGACATAACAATGAGCAGTTCTTC	CASSYGHNNEQFF